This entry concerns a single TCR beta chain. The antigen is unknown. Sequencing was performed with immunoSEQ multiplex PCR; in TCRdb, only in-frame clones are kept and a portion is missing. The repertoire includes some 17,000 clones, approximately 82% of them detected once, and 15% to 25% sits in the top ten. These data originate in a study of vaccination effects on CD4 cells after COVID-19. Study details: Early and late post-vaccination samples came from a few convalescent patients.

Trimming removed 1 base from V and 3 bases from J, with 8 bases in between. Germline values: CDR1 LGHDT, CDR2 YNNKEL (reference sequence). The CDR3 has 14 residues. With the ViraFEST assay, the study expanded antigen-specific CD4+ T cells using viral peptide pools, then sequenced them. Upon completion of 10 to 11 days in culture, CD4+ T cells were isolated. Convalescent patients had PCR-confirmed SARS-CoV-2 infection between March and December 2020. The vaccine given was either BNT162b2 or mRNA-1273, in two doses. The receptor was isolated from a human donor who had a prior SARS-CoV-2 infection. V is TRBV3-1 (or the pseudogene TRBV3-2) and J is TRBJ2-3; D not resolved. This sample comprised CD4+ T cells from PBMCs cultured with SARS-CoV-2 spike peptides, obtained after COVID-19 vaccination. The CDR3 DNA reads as TGTGCCAGCAGCCAAGGGGTGGGTACAGATACGCAGTATTTT. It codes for CASSQGVGTDTQYF.